These 32 T cell receptor beta chains came from one sample sequenced in a study of blood T cell repertoires in COVID-19. This table comes from immunoSEQ multiplex PCR, and its TCRdb copy is limited to in-frame clones, with some not included. The sample holds about 53,000 clones, roughly 89% seen once. Material: peripheral blood. These receptors were collected from a man older than 75 with acute or convalescent COVID-19.

The chain uses TRBV5-1 and TRBJ1-2; maybe TRBD1 (6 bases). Germline V gene lookup returns CDR1 SGHRS and CDR2 YFSETQ. The V and J ends lost 2 bases and 1 base respectively, with 15 bases between them. The CDR3 covers 16 residues. The CDR3 DNA reads TGCGCCAGCAGCTTACAGGGACCTGACTTTAACTATGGCTACACCTTC. Encoded protein: CASSLQGPDFNYGYTF.

V usage is TRBV6-5 and J usage is TRBJ2-5; possibly TRBD2 for D (6 bases). The CDR3 length is 16 residues. Between the trimmed V and J ends, which lost 4 bases and 5 bases, there was a span of 20 bases. The germline V gene has CDR1 MNHEY and CDR2 SVGAGI. CDR3 amino acids: CASSSTGRTTGETQYF. The CDR3 DNA is TGTGCCAGCAGTTCGACCGGGAGAACAACGGGGGAGACCCAGTACTTC.

This sequence joins TRBV5-1 and TRBJ1-3; weak D call: TRBD1 (6 bases). This CDR3 has 16 amino acids. The germline gives CDR1 SGHRS, CDR2 YFSETQ. Trimming left V 4 bases short and J 1 base short, with 15 bases between. The CDR3 coding sequence is TGCGCCAGCAGCATACAGGGAACGACTTCTGGAAACACCATATATTTT. Translated: CASSIQGTTSGNTIYF.

This clone was picked up one time. V gene TRBV21-1 combines with J gene TRBJ1-2; the tabulated D call, TRBD1, remains unverified against the DNA. TRBV21-1 is termed a pseudogene. The CDR3 has 17 residues. CDR3 in amino acids: CASSKTGDRSSRSGYTF. The CDR3 nucleotides read TGTGCCAGCAGCAAAACCGGGGACAGGTCCTCTCGGAGTGGCTACACCTTC.

CDR3 sequence reads: CATYQGGGYTF. The CDR3 nucleotides read TGTGCCACCTACCAGGGAGGTGGCTACACCTTC. The chain uses TRBV19 and TRBJ1-2, with D possibly being TRBD1 (5 bases). V lost 10 bases and J 7 bases, leaving 13 bases between the germline ends. Looked up from germline, CDR1 is LNHDA and CDR2 is SQIVND (reference sequence). The CDR3 sequence is 11 residues long.

This clone has just one count. The chain links TRBV3-1 (or the pseudogene TRBV3-2) to TRBJ1-1; 8 nucleotides line up with TRBD1. CDR1 is LGHDT, CDR2 YNNKEL, per germline (reference sequence). The CDR3 has 14 residues. Losses at the gene ends were 4 bases for V and 1 base for J; bases not matched to a gene: 2. CDR3 DNA: TGTGCCAGCAGCCGCGACAGGGGGAACACTGAAGCTTTCTTT. This codes for CASSRDRGNTEAFF.

V gene TRBV9 combines with J gene TRBJ2-7; possible D gene TRBD1, 5 bases. Germline V gives CDR1 SGDLS, CDR2 YYNGEE. Trimming shortened V by 4 bases and J by 1 base, and 12 bases separated the two germline ends. The CDR3 consists of 14 residues. The CDR3 sequence is CASSPRQLSYEQYF. CDR3 nucleotide sequence: TGTGCCAGCAGCCCTCGACAGTTATCCTACGAGCAGTACTTC.

The chain has TRBV5-1 and TRBJ2-3; the D is unclear. The germline V gene has CDR1 SGHRS and CDR2 YFSETQ. Trimming removed 4 bases at V and 4 bases at J, with 16 bases between. The CDR3 runs 15 residues. The CDR3 DNA follows: TGCGCCAGCAGCCCGACTCGAGCTGACGCAGATACGCAGTATTTT. This translates into CASSPTRADADTQYF. The full variable domain, with the rest looked up from reference TRBV5-1 and TRBJ2-3, is KAGVTQTPRYLIKTRGQQVTLSCSPISGHRSVSWYQQTPGQGLQFLFEYFSETQRNKGNFPGRFSGRQFSNSRSEMNVSTLELGDSALYLCASSPTRADADTQYFGPGTRLTVL.

This clone was observed a few times. The V and J genes are TRBV7-2 and TRBJ2-5; 12 positions agree with TRBD2. CDR3 length equals 16 residues. After removal of 5 bases from V and 2 bases from J, the junction contained 6 bases not matched to a gene. Per the germline V gene, CDR1 is SGHTA and CDR2 is FQGNSA. In nucleotides, the CDR3 is TGTGCCAGCAGCCTATCGACTAGCGGGGGACAAGAGACCCAGTACTTC. This sequence encodes CASSLSTSGGQETQYF. Complete variable domain (other parts from reference TRBV7-2 and TRBJ2-5): GAGVSQSPSNKVTEKGKDVELRCDPISGHTALYWYRQSLGQGLEFLIYFQGNSAPDKSGLPSDRFSAERTGGSVSTLTIQRTQQEDSAVYLCASSLSTSGGQETQYFGPGTRLLVL.

The chain has TRBV5-1 and TRBJ1-5; 9 bases fit TRBD1. This CDR3 is 18 amino acids long. In germline, CDR1 is SGHRS, CDR2 YFSETQ. V gave up 4 bases and J gave up 4 bases; unmatched junction bases: 15. This CDR3 reads CASSPGVGTGLGNQPQHF. The CDR3 nucleotides are TGCGCCAGCAGCCCTGGTGTTGGGACAGGGCTGGGAAATCAGCCCCAGCATTTT.

This chain links TRBV25-1 with TRBJ1-3, with a tentative D call TRBD1 (5 bases). CDR1 is MGHDK, CDR2 SYGVNS, per germline. There are 15 residues in the CDR3. Trimming pared 6 bases from V and 2 bases from J, leaving 14 bases between. The CDR3 coding sequence is TGTGCCAGCAGGAATAAGGGGTTGACTGGAAACACCATATATTTT. It is translated as CASRNKGLTGNTIYF.

In this sample, this clone turned up a few times. The V gene is TRBV7-6, the J gene TRBJ1-6, with 8 bases lining up with TRBD1. Germline V gives CDR1 SGHVS, CDR2 FNYEAQ. The CDR3 loop spans 15 amino acids. V dropped 4 bases and J dropped 5; count of bases not matched to a gene: 4. CDR3 nucleotide sequence: TGTGCCAGCAGCTCCGGACAGGGAAATAATTCACCCCTCCACTTT. This gives the protein CASSSGQGNNSPLHF.

The chain uses TRBV19 and TRBJ1-2, with D tentatively TRBD1 (6 bases). The CDR3 is 15 amino acids. Germline CDR1 LNHDA, CDR2 SQIVND (reference sequence). The V gene lost 3 bases and the J gene lost 4 bases, with 15 bases spanning the gap. The CDR3 sequence: CASSIQPGASYGYTF. The CDR3 DNA follows: TGTGCCAGTAGTATTCAGCCAGGGGCGTCCTATGGCTACACCTTC.

The chain combines TRBV11-2 with TRBJ2-5, with 11 bases identical to TRBD2. The germline V gene encodes CDR1 SGHAT and CDR2 FQNNGV. This CDR3 comprises 15 residues. V lost 6 bases and J lost 5; bases outside the gene matches: 8. CDR3 in amino acids: CASSISGGALETQYF. The CDR3 nucleotides are TGTGCCAGCAGTATTAGCGGGGGGGCCTTGGAGACCCAGTACTTC. The full variable domain, rest sourced from reference TRBV11-2 and TRBJ2-5, is EAGVAQSPRYKIIEKRQSVAFWCNPISGHATLYWYQQILGQGPKLLIQFQNNGVVDDSQLPKDRFSAERLKGVDSTLKIQPAKLEDSAVYLCASSISGGALETQYFGPGTRLLVL.

There are a few counts of this clone. The V call is TRBV5-4, the J call TRBJ2-1; 11 bases line up with TRBD1. The ends lost 3 bases at V and 3 bases at J; junction bases unmatched: 2. CDR1 and CDR2 (germline): SGHNT, YYREEE (reference sequence). CDR3 length: 15 amino acids. The CDR3 loop reads CASSSGTGGYNEQFF. As DNA, the CDR3 is TGTGCCAGCAGCTCCGGGACAGGGGGCTACAATGAGCAGTTCTTC. The entire variable domain, with the rest obtained from reference TRBV5-4 and TRBJ2-1, is as follows: ETGVTQSPTHLIKTRGQQVTLRCSSQSGHNTVSWYQQALGQGPQFIFQYYREEENGRGNFPPRFSGLQFPNYSSELNVNALELDDSALYLCASSSGTGGYNEQFFGPGTRLTVL.

The DNA for the CDR3 is TGTGCGTTCGGCGGGGACGAGGGCACAGATACGCAGTATTTT. Encoded protein: CAFGGDEGTDTQYF. This rearrangement joins TRBV24-1 to TRBJ2-3, with D tentatively TRBD2 (6 bases). This CDR3 contains 14 residues. Germline V lookup: CDR1 KGHDR, CDR2 SFDVKD.

V usage is TRBV9 and J usage is TRBJ1-3; possibly TRBD1 for D (6 bases). Looked up from germline, CDR1 is SGDLS and CDR2 is YYNGEE. V lost 0 bases, J lost 6 bases, and 13 bases lay in between. The CDR3 covers 15 residues. The chain's CDR3 is CASSVAQGGSNTIYF. The CDR3, as DNA: TGTGCCAGCAGCGTAGCACAGGGAGGGTCAAACACCATATATTTT.

This clone was detected only once. V is TRBV5-8 and J is TRBJ1-6, with 7 bases identical to TRBD1. CDR1 and CDR2 (germline): SGHTS, YDEGEE. The CDR3 contains 19 residues. Germline trimming cut 0 bases from V and 0 bases from J; bases unmatched to any gene: 9. CDR3 region: CASSLAGTAPSSYNSPLHF. In DNA, the CDR3 is TGTGCCAGCAGCTTGGCGGGGACAGCCCCGAGCTCCTATAATTCACCCCTCCACTTT.

The V call is TRBV6-5, the J call TRBJ1-2; no firm D call. Germline assignment: CDR1 MNHEY and CDR2 SVGAGI. Trimming removed 6 bases at V and 4 bases at J, with 9 bases between. The CDR3 is 12 residues long. CDR3 in amino acids: CASRGSFYGYTF. The CDR3 DNA sequence: TGTGCCAGCAGGGGCAGCTTCTATGGCTACACCTTC.

The V gene is TRBV18, the J gene TRBJ1-3; no firm D call. Germline assignment: CDR1 KGHSH and CDR2 LQKENI. The CDR3 is 16 amino acids. V lost 3 bases, J lost 3 bases, and 15 bases lay in between. This CDR3 reads CASSPNAGKNGNTIYF. CDR3 DNA: TGTGCCAGCTCACCGAATGCAGGAAAAAATGGAAACACCATATATTTT.

A word on this clone: The sample carries other DNA sequences with the same CDR3. The V and J genes are TRBV30 and TRBJ2-6, with no clear D. The CDR3 loop spans 14 amino acids. Per the germline V gene, CDR1 is GTSNPN and CDR2 is SVGIG (reference sequence). V was clipped by 5 bases and J by 0 bases, with 8 bases between them. This chain's CDR3 is CAWGRLSGANVLTF. The CDR3 nucleotides read TGTGCCTGGGGACGTCTCTCTGGGGCCAACGTCCTGACTTTC. Full variable domain (missing parts from reference TRBV30 and TRBJ2-6): SQTIHQWPATLVQPVGSPLSLECTVEGTSNPNLYWYRQAAGRGLQLLFYSVGIGQISSEVPQNLSASRPQDRQFILSSKKLLLSDSGFYLCAWGRLSGANVLTFGAGSRLTVL.

This clone was seen just once. This sequence joins TRBV2 and TRBJ2-3; perhaps TRBD2 as D (5 bases). The CDR3 runs to 13 residues. Trimming left V 6 bases short and J 11 bases short, with 18 bases between. Germline V gives CDR1 SNHLY, CDR2 FYNNEI. DNA of the CDR3: TGTGCCAGCAGCCCCGAGTTAGCAGGAGGGCAGTATTTT. It yields the protein CASSPELAGGQYF.

This rearrangement joins TRBV6-4 to TRBJ1-3, with 12 nucleotides matching TRBD1. V lost 10 bases to trimming and J lost 0 bases; unmatched junction nucleotides: 13. This CDR3 is 18 amino acids long. Germline-derived CDR1 and CDR2 are MRHNA and SNTAGT. CDR3 residues: CANPPGQGASHSGNTIYF. For the CDR3, the DNA is TGTGCCAACCCACCGGGACAGGGGGCTTCCCACTCTGGAAACACCATATATTTT.

This rearrangement joins TRBV5-1 to TRBJ1-4; D remains unclear. V was shortened by 7 bases and J by 0 bases, with 10 bases between the two germline ends. Germline V CDR1 and CDR2: SGHRS, YFSETQ. This CDR3 has 14 residues. The CDR3 is CASSPGSTNEKLFF. CDR3 sequence (DNA): TGCGCCAGCTCCCCGGGGTCAACTAATGAAAAACTGTTTTTT.

This chain uses TRBV19 with TRBJ2-2; TRBD1 matches 9 bases. The junction had 5 bases not matched to a gene; V was cut back by 2 bases and J by 4 bases. CDR3 size: 16 residues. The germline V gene encodes CDR1 LNHDA and CDR2 SQIVND (reference sequence). The CDR3 here is CASSILGQGSTGELFF. CDR3 nucleotide sequence: TGTGCCAGTAGTATATTAGGACAGGGGTCCACCGGGGAGCTGTTTTTT.

The genes are TRBV5-4 and TRBJ2-7; TRBD2 matches at 11 bases. The CDR3 extends over 17 amino acids. From germline, CDR1 is SGHNT and CDR2 YYREEE (reference sequence). Trimming cost V 3 bases and J 1 base; bases outside gene matches: 9. CDR3 nucleotides: TGTGCCAGCAGCTCCGGGACTAGCGGAGACCTTTCCTACGAGCAGTACTTC. It encodes CASSSGTSGDLSYEQYF.

The V gene is TRBV5-8, the J gene TRBJ2-4, with 7 bases matching TRBD1. V lost 4 bases to trimming and J lost 6 bases; unmatched junction nucleotides: 10. The CDR3 loop spans 15 amino acids. CDR1 and CDR2 from the germline V gene are SGHTS and YDEGEE. CDR3 amino acids: CASSHGEGGANIQYF. The CDR3 DNA follows: TGTGCCAGCAGCCATGGTGAAGGGGGCGCAAACATTCAGTACTTC.

V gene TRBV7-3 combines with J gene TRBJ2-2; no clear D gene. This CDR3 comprises 13 residues. The V and J ends lost 4 bases and 7 bases respectively, with 10 bases between them. Germline loops: CDR1 SGHTA, CDR2 FQGTGA. Here the CDR3 DNA reads TGTGCCAGCAGCTCCTACACGGGCGGGGAGCTGTTTTTT. Protein product: CASSSYTGGELFF.

The V call is TRBV6-1, the J call TRBJ1-4; TRBD1 is a possible D gene (5 bases). Trimming left V 0 bases short and J 3 bases short, with 8 bases between. Germline V CDR1 and CDR2: MNHNS, SASEGT. The CDR3 runs to 15 residues. CDR3 nucleotides: TGTGCCAGCAGTGAAGCCGGGACTTCTAATGAAAAACTGTTTTTT. Encoded protein: CASSEAGTSNEKLFF.

Details on this clone: Within the sample, other DNA sequences also encode this same CDR3. In DNA, the CDR3 is TGTGCCAGCTCACCAGCGGGTAACAATTCACCCCTCCACTTT. Translating it yields CASSPAGNNSPLHF. This chain joins TRBV18 and TRBJ1-6, with D hard to call. Trimming shortened V by 2 bases and J by 7 bases, and 9 bases separated the two germline ends. The germline V gene encodes CDR1 KGHSH and CDR2 LQKENI. This CDR3 spans 14 amino acids.

V usage is TRBV5-1 and J usage is TRBJ1-4, with a weak D call TRBD1 (6 bases). Germline V gene data show CDR1 as SGHRS and CDR2 as YFSETQ. This CDR3 contains 15 residues. V was shortened by 3 bases and J by 7 bases, with 16 bases between the two germline ends. CDR3 nucleotides: TGCGCCAGCAGCTCTAATACAGGGTACGGTGAAAAACTGTTTTTT. Translated, it gives CASSSNTGYGEKLFF. The variable domain in full, completed from reference TRBV5-1 and TRBJ1-4, reads KAGVTQTPRYLIKTRGQQVTLSCSPISGHRSVSWYQQTPGQGLQFLFEYFSETQRNKGNFPGRFSGRQFSNSRSEMNVSTLELGDSALYLCASSSNTGYGEKLFFGSGTQLSVL.

The rearrangement uses TRBV7-8 and TRBJ2-3; the D is unclear. V lost 1 base and J 3 bases, leaving 8 bases between the germline ends. Germline values: CDR1 SGHVS, CDR2 FQNEAQ. The length of the CDR3 is 14 residues. The CDR3: CASSLGTDTDTQYF. DNA of the CDR3: TGTGCCAGCAGCTTAGGAACTGATACAGATACGCAGTATTTT.